The 28 T cell receptor beta chains below come from one sample, sequenced in a study of blood T cells in healthy people across ages. Using a J-beta primer mix together with a sample-barcoded 5' primer, a second PCR was run for roughly 6 to 12 cycles. TCRdb called the 5' RACE reads again in MiXCR, with one record for every CDR3 protein. The sample lists 600,000 to 800,000 distinct CDR3 sequences; under 25% were seen once. Sequenced sample: blood. All receptors derive from a man between 65 and 85 years old in good health.

Here the CDR3 reads CASSDSGNTIYF. Here the CDR3 DNA reads TGTGCCAGCAGTGATTCTGGAAACACCATATATTTT. The V and J genes are TRBV25-1 and TRBJ1-3; D remains unclear. The CDR3 length is 12 residues. Per the germline V gene, CDR1 is MGHDK and CDR2 is SYGVNS. The V end was cut by 3 bases, the J end by 1 base, with 1 base between.

This clonotype was seen a few times. This chain joins TRBV12-3 or TRBV12-4 and TRBJ1-4; TRBD1 agrees at 9 bases. With V trimmed by 6 bases and J by 7 bases, 9 bases remained unmatched. The CDR3 runs to 15 residues. The CDR3 sequence: CASSTGQGNLEKLFF. DNA for the CDR3: TGTGCCAGCAGCACCGGACAGGGGAATCTTGAAAAACTGTTTTTT.

This clonotype was observed a few times. The chain carries TRBV5-1 and TRBJ2-1, with 14 bases matching TRBD2. The CDR3 consists of 15 residues. Germline V gives CDR1 SGHRS, CDR2 YFSETQ. The V segment lost 0 bases and the J segment 9 bases; nucleotides outside the gene matches: 2. The CDR3 nucleotides read TGCGCCAGCAGCTTGGAGACTAGCGGGAGGGGTGAGCAGTTCTTC. The encoded protein is CASSLETSGRGEQFF. Variable domain in full (rest from reference TRBV5-1 and TRBJ2-1): KAGVTQTPRYLIKTRGQQVTLSCSPISGHRSVSWYQQTPGQGLQFLFEYFSETQRNKGNFPGRFSGRQFSNSRSEMNVSTLELGDSALYLCASSLETSGRGEQFFGPGTRLTVL.

As DNA, the CDR3 is TGTGCCAGCAGTCCCAGTGGGACTAGCGGGGGTCACTACGAGCAGTACTTC. It translates to CASSPSGTSGGHYEQYF. This sequence joins TRBV28 and TRBJ2-7; TRBD2 aligns across 14 bases. V was clipped by 5 bases and J by 3 bases; unmatched bases: 9. The CDR3 contains 17 residues. Per germline, CDR1 MDHEN and CDR2 SYDVKM.

This clonotype was recorded a few times. This sequence joins TRBV3-1 and TRBJ1-4; a possible D gene is TRBD1 (5 bases). The germline CDR1 and CDR2 sequences are LGHDT and YNNKEL (reference sequence). V shed 4 bases and J shed 6 bases, with 12 bases lying between them. The CDR3 has 14 amino acids. The CDR3: CASSPTATDEKLFF. The CDR3 coding sequence is TGTGCCAGCAGCCCGACAGCCACTGATGAAAAACTGTTTTTT.

This clonotype appeared many times. The CDR3 sequence is CSARGPHEQFF. In DNA form, the CDR3 reads TGCAGTGCTAGAGGCCCCCATGAGCAGTTCTTC. This chain links TRBV20-1 with TRBJ2-1; D ambiguous. Germline assignment: CDR1 DFQATT and CDR2 SNEGSKA (reference sequence). This CDR3 region has 11 residues. The germline V and J ends were trimmed by 1 base and 8 bases, with 6 bases remaining between them.

This sequence joins TRBV7-2 and TRBJ2-1, with D uncertain. The length of the CDR3 is 14 residues. Looked up from germline, CDR1 is SGHTA and CDR2 is FQGNSA. V lost 1 base and J lost 7, with 11 bases in between. The CDR3 nucleotides read TGTGCCAGCAGCTTAGGGATCAAGGATAATGAGCAGTTCTTC. Amino acids: CASSLGIKDNEQFF.

This clonotype was found many times. J is TRBJ2-7 and V is TRBV29-1; tentatively, D is TRBD1 (6 bases). Trimming cost V 4 bases and J 6 bases, with 19 bases left between them. Germline assignment: CDR1 SQVTM and CDR2 ANQGSEA. The CDR3 has 14 amino acids. The CDR3 reads CSVARDTTPLEQYF. In DNA form, the CDR3 reads TGCAGCGTTGCCCGGGACACCACCCCCCTCGAGCAGTACTTC.

To note about this clonotype: A junction boundary mismatches the germline segment, possibly from a read error. The chain employs TRBV9 and TRBJ2-3, with a weak D call TRBD2 (5 bases). CDR3 size: 15 residues. CDR1 SGDLS and CDR2 YYNGEE come from the germline V gene. CDR3 residues: CASSVAASPTDAQYF. CDR3 coding DNA: TGTGCCAGCAGCGTGGCGGCTAGCCCCACAGATGCGCAGTATTTT.

This chain joins TRBV5-1 and TRBJ1-2, with 9 bases fitting TRBD1. Germline lookup yields CDR1 SGHRS and CDR2 YFSETQ. CDR3 length: 13 residues. V shed 3 bases and J 8 bases; nucleotides not matched to a gene: 5. In DNA form, the CDR3 reads TGCGCCAGCAGCTGGGGGACAGGGCTCGGCTACACCTTC. Protein: CASSWGTGLGYTF.

This clonotype was recorded a few times. The rearrangement uses TRBV20-1 and TRBJ2-7, with D possibly matching TRBD1 (5 bases). The ends were cut back, 6 bases at V and 3 bases at J, with 12 bases in the middle. Germline values: CDR1 DFQATT, CDR2 SNEGSKA (reference sequence). The CDR3 has 12 residues. This CDR3 is CSATREFYEQYF. CDR3 bases: TGCAGTGCAACCAGGGAATTCTACGAGCAGTACTTC.

V usage is TRBV3-1 and J usage is TRBJ2-5; the match to TRBD2 covers 7 bases. The DNA matches TRBJ2-1 better at its end, which makes the J call doubtful. Germline CDR1 reads LGHDT; CDR2 reads YNNKEL (reference sequence). This CDR3 comprises 14 residues. For the CDR3, the DNA is TGTGCCAGCAGCCAATGGGGAGGGGACAATGAGCAGTTCTTC. This gives the protein CASSQWGGDNEQFF.

This clonotype was detected a few times. The chain has TRBV4-1 and TRBJ2-7; no firm D call. Germline loops: CDR1 MGHRA, CDR2 YSYEKL. This CDR3 has 17 amino acids. V gave up 0 bases and J gave up 2 bases, with 17 bases separating them. The chain's CDR3 is CASSQEMRDRDPYEQYF. The CDR3 region has the DNA TGCGCCAGCAGCCAAGAGATGAGAGATAGAGACCCCTACGAGCAGTACTTC.

This clonotype was counted a few times. A much bigger clone sits one base away, suggesting this may be a read error. The chain employs TRBV5-6 and TRBJ2-5; TRBD2 aligns across 14 bases. The DNA end lines up better with TRBJ2-1; the J call may be wrong. CDR1 is SGHDT, CDR2 YYEEEE, per germline. The CDR3 spans 15 residues. CDR3 residues: CVSSSGLAGGYEQFF. The CDR3 DNA reads as TGTGTCAGCAGCTCCGGACTAGCGGGAGGTTATGAGCAGTTCTTC.

This clonotype has a handful of counts. V and J are TRBV2 and TRBJ1-2; possibly TRBD1 for D (5 bases). CDR1 SNHLY and CDR2 FYNNEI come from the germline V gene. The CDR3 is 13 residues long. Trimming took off 8 bases at V and 1 base at J, with 11 bases between the two ends. CDR3 sequence reads: CASGVDNNYGYTF. For the CDR3, the DNA is TGTGCCAGCGGGGTGGACAATAACTATGGCTACACCTTC.

The chain combines TRBV5-1 with TRBJ1-3; the D is unclear. Trimming took off 0 bases at V and 0 bases at J, with 10 bases between the two ends. The CDR3 is made up of 16 amino acids. From germline, CDR1 is SGHRS and CDR2 YFSETQ. The DNA of the CDR3 is TGCGCCAGCAGCTTGGGTTCCAGACCCTCTGGAAACACCATATATTTT. This sequence encodes CASSLGSRPSGNTIYF.

This clonotype was recorded a few times. The chain joins TRBV28 to TRBJ1-4, with 9 bases fitting TRBD1. The CDR3 sequence is 15 residues long. Germline-derived CDR1 and CDR2 are MDHEN and SYDVKM. With 5 bases clipped from V and 4 bases from J, the junction kept 5 bases outside the gene matches. CDR3 sequence: CASSQPTGGNEKLFF. The CDR3 DNA sequence: TGTGCCAGCAGTCAGCCGACAGGGGGTAATGAAAAACTGTTTTTT.

This clonotype was seen a few times. The chain combines TRBV6-6 with TRBJ2-1, with TRBD1 matching 7 bases. The end of the DNA is better explained by TRBJ2-7, so the J call may be wrong. Germline CDR1 and CDR2: MNHNY and SVGAGI (reference sequence). The CDR3 has 12 residues. The CDR3, as DNA: TGTGCCAGCAGTAACACAGGGGTCGAGCAGTACTTC. Translation gives CASSNTGVEQYF.

The chain carries TRBV15 and TRBJ2-2; D gene uncertain. The V end was cut by 5 bases, the J end by 3 bases, with 13 bases between. The CDR3 runs to 15 residues. Per germline, CDR1 LNHNV and CDR2 YYDKDF (reference sequence). The CDR3 loop reads CATSPGFLDTGELFF. CDR3 coding DNA: TGTGCCACCAGCCCAGGCTTCCTCGACACCGGGGAGCTGTTTTTT.

This clonotype was detected once. The chain carries TRBV10-2 and TRBJ1-1, with a tentative D call TRBD1 (6 bases). Between the trimmed V and J ends, which lost 0 bases and 5 bases, there was a span of 19 bases. Germline lookup yields CDR1 WSHSY and CDR2 SAAADI. This CDR3 contains 17 residues. The CDR3 is CASSESRLKQGSTEAFF. The CDR3 DNA follows: TGCGCCAGCAGTGAGTCGAGGTTGAAACAGGGAAGTACTGAAGCTTTCTTT.

This clonotype was observed at least ten times. The V call is TRBV7-8, the J call TRBJ2-7, with 7 bases that match TRBD1. With 5 bases clipped from V and 0 bases from J, the junction kept 4 bases outside the gene matches. CDR1 SGHVS and CDR2 FQNEAQ come from the germline V gene. The CDR3 is 14 residues long. DNA of the CDR3: TGTGCCAGCAGCCTCCGGGACAGCTCCTACGAGCAGTACTTC. This gives the protein CASSLRDSSYEQYF.

This clonotype showed up just a few times. The rearrangement links TRBV20-1 to TRBJ2-3; D call uncertain. This CDR3 is 13 amino acids long. The V end lost 4 bases, the J end lost 1 base, and 9 bases lay between the germline ends. Germline CDR1 reads DFQATT; CDR2 reads SNEGSKA (reference sequence). The CDR3 coding sequence is TGCAGTGCTATATTCGGGCGCACAGATACGCAGTATTTT. The encoded protein is CSAIFGRTDTQYF.

The gene calls are TRBV7-2 and TRBJ2-5; D not resolved. The J call is uncertain, as TRBJ2-1 better fits the DNA end. This CDR3 region has 13 residues. CDR1 SGHTA and CDR2 FQGNSA come from the germline V gene. In DNA form, the CDR3 reads TGTGCCAGCAGCTTACTTGGCATAGATGAGCAGTTCTTC. This translates into CASSLLGIDEQFF.

The chain uses TRBV4-1 and TRBJ2-6; 10 positions agree with TRBD2. V dropped 0 bases and J dropped 2; count of bases not matched to a gene: 4. CDR1 and CDR2 (germline): MGHRA, YSYEKL. The CDR3 length is 18 residues. The CDR3 here is CASSQDNLAGAGANVLTF. The CDR3, as DNA: TGCGCCAGCAGCCAAGATAACCTAGCGGGAGCTGGGGCCAACGTCCTGACTTTC.

Concerning this clonotype: At one end, the junction sequence differs from germline, possibly due to a read error. This chain joins TRBV12-3 or TRBV12-4 and TRBJ2-5, with a tentative D call TRBD1 (6 bases). CDR3 length equals 18 residues. This chain's CDR3 is CASSLSDRDTPQGKTQCF. CDR3 DNA: TGTGCCAGCAGTCTATCGGACCGGGACACCCCCCAGGGAAAGACCCAGTGCTTC.

This clonotype was counted only a few times. This sequence joins TRBV6-2 or TRBV6-3 and TRBJ1-2; D gene uncertain. Germline CDR1 and CDR2: MNHEY and SVGEGT. CDR3 size: 14 residues. Trimming took off 2 bases at V and 2 bases at J, with 9 bases between the two ends. CDR3: CASSYGLINYGYTF. The CDR3 DNA reads TGTGCCAGCAGTTACGGGCTGATAAACTATGGCTACACCTTC.

This chain connects TRBV6-2 or TRBV6-3 to TRBJ2-3; TRBD1 matches 7 bases. Unmatched junction bases numbered 13, after V lost 8 bases and J lost 2 bases. The CDR3 length is 16 residues. Germline V gene sequence: CDR1 MNHEY, CDR2 SVGEGT. The CDR3 sequence is CASATRYGQVTDTQYF. As DNA, the CDR3 is TGTGCCAGCGCTACCCGATACGGACAGGTCACAGATACGCAGTATTTT.

The chain employs TRBV20-1 and TRBJ2-6; D uncertain. V was cut by 1 base and J by 0 bases, with 10 bases left in between. CDR3 length equals 16 residues. Germline loops: CDR1 DFQATT, CDR2 SNEGSKA (reference sequence). The CDR3 here is CSARVNSRSGANVLTF. The CDR3 nucleotides are TGCAGTGCTAGAGTCAACAGCCGCTCTGGGGCCAACGTCCTGACTTTC.